This passage covers 30 T cell receptor beta chains from one sample sequenced in a study of control samples from healthy donors and cancer patients. Sequenced by immunoSEQ multiplex PCR; TCRdb stores in-frame clones only, minus some. The profile shows under 140,000 clones, 85% to 90% of them singletons. Sequenced: PBMCs. The receptors stem from a woman aged 55-70 years with lung cancer.

The chain is built from TRBV7-8 and TRBJ1-5; the D gene is possibly TRBD1 (5 bases). CDR3 size: 13 residues. Trimming pared 6 bases from V and 5 bases from J, leaving 11 bases between. The germline V gene encodes CDR1 SGHVS and CDR2 FQNEAQ. The chain's CDR3 is CASRFRGDQPQHF. DNA of the CDR3: TGTGCCAGCAGGTTCCGAGGGGATCAGCCCCAGCATTTT.

Only a few counts were recorded for this clone. This rearrangement joins TRBV25-1 to TRBJ2-7, with D unresolved. The CDR3 length is 14 residues. In germline, CDR1 is MGHDK, CDR2 SYGVNS. V gave up 2 bases and J gave up 2 bases, with 10 bases separating them. In nucleotides, the CDR3 is TGTGCCAGCAGTGAAGGGCAGATGACCTACGAGCAGTACTTC. This encodes CASSEGQMTYEQYF.

The genes are TRBV5-1 and TRBJ1-2; no definite D call. Trimming took 0 bases from V and 0 from J, leaving 6 bases between them. This CDR3 region has 14 residues. CDR1 is SGHRS and CDR2 is YFSETQ in the germline V gene. As DNA, the CDR3 is TGCGCCAGCAGCTTGGAGACTACTAACTATGGCTACACCTTC. Translated, it gives CASSLETTNYGYTF.

The chain combines TRBV19 with TRBJ1-2; D is undetermined. The CDR3 has 12 residues. Germline V gene sequence: CDR1 LNHDA, CDR2 SQIVND (reference sequence). With 3 bases removed from V and 4 bases from J, the gap between germline ends came to 6 bases. The CDR3, as DNA: TGTGCCAGTAGTATGGGCCCCTATGGCTACACCTTC. Its protein is CASSMGPYGYTF.

The genes are TRBV7-9 and TRBJ1-3; 8 positions match TRBD1. The CDR3 contains 14 residues. Trimming at V came to 5 bases and at J to 4 bases, leaving 4 bases not matched to a gene. Per germline, CDR1 SEHNR and CDR2 FQNEAQ (reference sequence). For the CDR3, the DNA is TGTGCCAGCAGCCGGACAGGGATCGGAAACACCATATATTTT. Translating gives CASSRTGIGNTIYF.

The CDR3 sequence is CASSPRDRGTYEQYF. In DNA, the CDR3 is TGCGCCAGCAGCCCCCGGGACAGGGGGACCTACGAGCAGTACTTC. The V call is TRBV4-1, the J call TRBJ2-7; 11 nucleotides align to TRBD1. This CDR3 contains 15 residues. V gave up 4 bases and J gave up 2 bases; unmatched junction bases: 4. Germline CDR1 and CDR2: MGHRA and YSYEKL.

The chain uses TRBV6-5 and TRBJ1-3, with 9 bases aligning to TRBD1. This CDR3 is built from 14 residues. CDR1 MNHEY and CDR2 SVGAGI come from the germline V gene. J gave up 4 bases and V 7 bases, and 5 bases lay outside the gene matches. The CDR3, as DNA: TGTGCCAGCATGCTCGGGACAGGGGGAAACACCATATATTTT. Encoded protein: CASMLGTGGNTIYF.

The chain joins TRBV4-3 to TRBJ2-3; D perhaps matches TRBD2 (6 bases). In germline, CDR1 is LGHNA, CDR2 YSLEER. CDR3 length: 17 residues. The V gene lost 1 base and the J gene lost 1 base, with 15 bases spanning the gap. The DNA for the CDR3 is TGCGCCAGCAGCCAAGGTGAGGGAGCGGGCGGCACAGATACGCAGTATTTT. Its protein product is CASSQGEGAGGTDTQYF.

In this sample, this clone turned up a few times. The chain has TRBV3-1 (or the pseudogene TRBV3-2) and TRBJ1-4; 9 positions agree with TRBD1. The length of the CDR3 is 16 residues. Looked up from germline, CDR1 is LGHDT and CDR2 is YNNKEL (reference sequence). With V trimmed by 0 bases and J by 10 bases, 9 bases remained unmatched. CDR3 loop: CASSQDPGTGNRKLFF. DNA for the CDR3: TGTGCCAGCAGCCAAGATCCAGGGACAGGGAATCGAAAACTGTTTTTT.

The chain combines TRBV6-5 with TRBJ2-1; 9 bases line up with TRBD2. The V gene end was trimmed by 5 bases and the J gene end by 13 bases; junction bases not matched to a gene: 3. CDR1 and CDR2 (germline): MNHEY, SVGAGI. The CDR3 extends over 11 amino acids. The CDR3 region has the DNA TGTGCCAGCAGTACGGGACTAGCCCAGTTCTTC. This gives the protein CASSTGLAQFF.

This clone was observed a handful of times. The rearrangement links TRBV4-1 to TRBJ2-3, with 14 bases aligning to TRBD2. J lost 7 bases, V lost 4 bases, and 10 bases had no gene match. CDR1 MGHRA and CDR2 YSYEKL come from the germline V gene. The CDR3 contains 17 residues. The CDR3 spells CASSPSAGTSGRNTQYF. In DNA, the CDR3 is TGCGCCAGCAGCCCCTCCGCCGGGACTAGCGGGAGAAATACGCAGTATTTT.

The chain uses TRBV6-4 and TRBJ2-2; D gene ambiguous. In germline, CDR1 is MRHNA, CDR2 SNTAGT. CDR3 length: 15 amino acids. The V end was cut by 7 bases, the J end by 4 bases, with 16 bases between. The CDR3 coding sequence is TGTGCCAGCAATCCTTTTAGCTTCGCCACCGGGGAGCTGTTTTTT. Protein: CASNPFSFATGELFF.

V gene TRBV2 combines with J gene TRBJ2-5, with TRBD2 matching 13 bases. The CDR3 totals 16 residues. V lost 2 bases, J lost 5 bases, and 5 bases stayed unmatched. CDR1 is SNHLY, CDR2 FYNNEI, per germline. The CDR3 sequence is CASSEPGLAGAETQYF. CDR3 sequence (DNA): TGTGCCAGCAGTGAACCCGGACTAGCGGGAGCCGAGACCCAGTACTTC.

The CDR3 DNA reads TGTGCCAGCCAAGGGGACAGGGGCCGCTCTGGGGCCAACGTCCTGACTTTC. The encoded protein is CASQGDRGRSGANVLTF. The rearrangement links TRBV28 to TRBJ2-6; 10 positions match TRBD1. The CDR3 covers 17 residues. The germline V gene has CDR1 MDHEN and CDR2 SYDVKM. The V gene end was trimmed by 8 bases and the J gene end by 0 bases; junction bases not matched to a gene: 7.

V and J are TRBV4-3 and TRBJ2-1; 11 bases are a match to TRBD2. Germline V gene sequence: CDR1 LGHNA, CDR2 YSLEER. J lost 0 bases, V lost 1 base, and 5 bases had no gene match. The CDR3 is 18 residues long. CDR3 in amino acids: CASSQGTSGWSSYNEQFF. CDR3 DNA sequence: TGCGCCAGCAGCCAAGGGACTAGCGGGTGGAGCTCCTACAATGAGCAGTTCTTC.

The chain is built from TRBV6-5 and TRBJ2-4; D may match TRBD1 or TRBD2 (6 bases each). Per the germline V gene, CDR1 is MNHEY and CDR2 is SVGAGI. The CDR3 covers 15 residues. V lost 6 bases, J lost 0 bases, and 12 bases lay in between. DNA of the CDR3: TGTGCCAGCAGATCGGGGGCTGGAGCCAAAAACATTCAGTACTTC. Translated: CASRSGAGAKNIQYF.

Written as DNA, the CDR3 is TGTGCCAGCTCACGGGCAGACCCTTCTAACTATGGCTACACCTTC. Translating gives CASSRADPSNYGYTF. The chain is built from TRBV18 and TRBJ1-2; D call uncertain. The CDR3 length is 15 residues. V dropped 4 bases and J dropped 0 bases, with 12 bases sitting between them. Germline values: CDR1 KGHSH, CDR2 LQKENI.

The chain carries TRBV5-1 and TRBJ1-1; TRBD1 matches at 8 bases. The CDR3 has 15 amino acids. The germline gives CDR1 SGHRS, CDR2 YFSETQ. V trimming: 3 bases; J trimming: 7 bases; junction bases outside the gene matches: 11. Here the CDR3 DNA reads TGCGCCAGCAGCTCAAACGGACAGGGAACGGATGAAGCTTTCTTT. This codes for CASSSNGQGTDEAFF.

This sequence joins TRBV3-1 (or the pseudogene TRBV3-2) and TRBJ2-3, with 12 bases that match TRBD2. CDR3 length: 17 residues. The ends lost 2 bases at V and 6 bases at J; junction bases unmatched: 9. Per germline, CDR1 LGHDT and CDR2 YNNKEL (reference sequence). In DNA form, the CDR3 reads TGTGCCAGCAGCCAAAATCCTAGCGGGGGGGCAGGTGATACGCAGTATTTT. This codes for CASSQNPSGGAGDTQYF.

V usage is TRBV2 and J usage is TRBJ1-4; 8 bases line up with TRBD1. The germline V gene encodes CDR1 SNHLY and CDR2 FYNNEI. With V trimmed by 1 base and J by 7 bases, 2 bases remained unmatched. The CDR3 has 14 residues. The DNA of the CDR3 is TGTGCCAGCAGTGAAGGTGACAGGGGTGAAAAACTGTTTTTT. Encoded protein: CASSEGDRGEKLFF.

This clone showed up just once. The J gene is TRBJ2-1, the V gene TRBV5-1; TRBD2 aligns across 8 bases. The length of the CDR3 is 16 residues. Trimming took 4 bases from V and 0 from J; bases not matched to a gene: 6. Germline loops: CDR1 SGHRS, CDR2 YFSETQ. This CDR3 is CASSPAGGYSYNEQFF. In DNA form, the CDR3 reads TGCGCCAGCAGCCCCGCGGGGGGTTACTCCTACAATGAGCAGTTCTTC.

The V call is TRBV19, the J call TRBJ2-7, with D unresolved. The V end lost 5 bases, the J end lost 2 bases, and 4 bases lay between the germline ends. This CDR3 has 11 amino acids. Germline V gene data show CDR1 as LNHDA and CDR2 as SQIVND (reference sequence). CDR3 DNA sequence: TGTGCCAGTAGTTCAGCCTACGAGCAGTACTTC. It is translated as CASSSAYEQYF.

This chain uses TRBV4-3 with TRBJ1-2, with TRBD1 identical over 9 bases. Unmatched junction bases numbered 5, after V lost 1 base and J lost 5 bases. CDR3 size: 15 residues. Germline-derived CDR1 and CDR2 are LGHNA and YSLEER. CDR3 loop: CASSQARQGGYGYTF. CDR3 nucleotides: TGCGCCAGCAGCCAAGCCAGACAGGGGGGGTATGGCTACACCTTC.

The chain carries TRBV6-2 or TRBV6-3 and TRBJ2-2; TRBD1 aligns across 7 bases. The V segment lost 2 bases and the J segment 2 bases; nucleotides outside the gene matches: 5. CDR3 length equals 16 residues. Per the germline V gene, CDR1 is MNHEY and CDR2 is SVGEGT. The CDR3, as DNA: TGTGCCAGCAGTTACCCCGGGACAGAAAACACCGGGGAGCTGTTTTTT. It codes for CASSYPGTENTGELFF.

The V call is TRBV7-9, the J call TRBJ1-1; D unclear. This CDR3 has 14 residues. V was trimmed by 0 bases and J by 4 bases, leaving 9 bases between them. The V gene's germline CDR1 is SEHNR and CDR2 FQNEAQ (reference sequence). The CDR3 is CASSLAARTTEAFF. The CDR3 nucleotides read TGTGCCAGCAGCTTAGCCGCTCGAACCACTGAAGCTTTCTTT.

J is TRBJ2-2 and V is TRBV4-1; D gene unclear. This CDR3 has 15 amino acids. Germline lookup yields CDR1 MGHRA and CDR2 YSYEKL. V was clipped by 3 bases and J by 3 bases, with 11 bases between them. The CDR3 spells CASSHPTRHTGELFF. DNA for the CDR3: TGCGCCAGCAGCCACCCGACAAGACACACCGGGGAGCTGTTTTTT.

This chain uses TRBV7-6 with TRBJ1-6; D is ambiguous. Germline V gene sequence: CDR1 SGHVS, CDR2 FNYEAQ. The V gene lost 5 bases and the J gene lost 5 bases, with 10 bases spanning the gap. The CDR3 runs 14 residues. In DNA form, the CDR3 reads TGTGCCAGCAGCCCGCGACCGGATAATTCACCCCTCCACTTT. It encodes CASSPRPDNSPLHF.

The table lists this clone with a count of one. This chain uses TRBV5-4 with TRBJ1-6; 7 bases are shared with TRBD1. Germline CDR1 and CDR2: SGHNT and YYREEE (reference sequence). The J segment lost 16 bases and the V segment lost 4 bases, leaving 20 bases of the junction unmatched. The CDR3 length is 16 residues. Here the CDR3 reads CASSPQGTSTRSILHF. CDR3 in DNA: TGTGCCAGCAGCCCACAGGGGACCTCCACCCGCTCAATTCTCCACTTT.

On this clone itself: The sample contains more than one DNA sequence encoding this CDR3. The gene calls are TRBV7-9 and TRBJ2-5; D gene uncertain. The V end lost 3 bases, the J end lost 0 bases, and 5 bases lay between the germline ends. Germline V CDR1 and CDR2: SEHNR, FQNEAQ (reference sequence). The CDR3 length is 13 residues. The CDR3 sequence: CASSLGNQETQYF. CDR3 nucleotide sequence: TGTGCCAGCAGCTTGGGGAACCAAGAGACCCAGTACTTC.

V is TRBV11-3 and J is TRBJ1-2; a possible D gene is TRBD1 (5 bases). This CDR3 contains 14 residues. Per germline, CDR1 SGHNT and CDR2 YENEEA. V was pared by 4 bases and J by 4 bases, with 13 bases between. The CDR3 DNA is TGTGCCAGCAGCTCCCGGGGGGTAGGCTATGGCTACACCTTC. Encoded protein: CASSSRGVGYGYTF.